The 21 T cell receptor beta chains listed next were all sequenced from one sample in a study of blood T cell repertoires in COVID-19. TCRdb's table, derived via immunoSEQ multiplex PCR, lists solely in-frame clones and lacks some. Altogether under 300,000 clones are present, about nine tenths being singletons, with the ten largest covering about 1.7%. What was sequenced was PBMCs or T cells enriched from blood (not recorded which). These receptors came from a woman in her 40s who had recovered from COVID-19.

The V call is TRBV25-1, the J call TRBJ1-2; 8 bases map to TRBD1. The CDR3 runs 13 residues. Germline trimming cut 10 bases from V and 3 bases from J; bases unmatched to any gene: 7. CDR1 and CDR2 (germline): MGHDK, SYGVNS. CDR3 DNA: TGTGCCACTGGACAGGGCAGTTACTATGGCTACACCTTC. The encoded protein is CATGQGSYYGYTF.

CDR3 DNA sequence: TGTGCCAGCAGCTCAACCGGGACAGATAATTCACCCCTCCACTTT. This gives the protein CASSSTGTDNSPLHF. This chain links TRBV9 with TRBJ1-6; TRBD1 matches 7 bases. The CDR3 consists of 15 residues. V lost 4 bases and J lost 5; bases outside the gene matches: 6. From germline, CDR1 is SGDLS and CDR2 YYNGEE.

The rearrangement joins TRBV3-1 (or the pseudogene TRBV3-2) to TRBJ2-5; D is ambiguous. The germline V gene encodes CDR1 LGHDT and CDR2 YNNKEL (reference sequence). Trimming removed 4 bases from V and 2 bases from J, with 5 bases in between. The CDR3 consists of 12 residues. For the CDR3, the DNA is TGTGCCAGCAGCCTCGTTCAAGAGACCCAGTACTTC. Translation gives CASSLVQETQYF.

V and J are TRBV20-1 and TRBJ2-5; D perhaps matches TRBD2 (6 bases). The V end lost 3 bases, the J end lost 3 bases, and 11 bases lay between the germline ends. The germline CDR1 and CDR2 sequences are DFQATT and SNEGSKA (reference sequence). The CDR3 runs 13 residues. CDR3 protein: CSASSPSEETQYF. CDR3 bases: TGCAGTGCTAGTTCCCCTAGCGAAGAGACCCAGTACTTC.

This clone was picked up a small number of times. The V gene is TRBV30, the J gene TRBJ1-2; possibly TRBD1 for D (5 bases). Germline CDR1 is GTSNPN and CDR2 is SVGIG (reference sequence). V lost 0 bases and J 4 bases, leaving 12 bases between the germline ends. The CDR3 runs to 14 residues. CDR3 sequence: CAWSVDSKGYGYTF. DNA of the CDR3: TGTGCCTGGAGTGTTGACAGCAAAGGCTATGGCTACACCTTC.

The chain couples TRBV6-1 to TRBJ1-2; the D gene is possibly TRBD1 (5 bases). V was trimmed by 0 bases and J by 8 bases, leaving 10 bases between them. The CDR3 contains 13 residues. Per germline, CDR1 MNHNS and CDR2 SASEGT. The CDR3 here is CASSEAAQGGYTF. The DNA of the CDR3 is TGTGCCAGCAGTGAAGCTGCCCAGGGCGGCTACACCTTC.

The genes are TRBV6-2 or TRBV6-3 and TRBJ1-2, with 7 bases fitting TRBD1. Losses at the gene ends were 5 bases for V and 4 bases for J; bases not matched to a gene: 4. From germline, CDR1 is MNHEY and CDR2 SVGEGT. CDR3 length: 13 amino acids. The CDR3 loop reads CASSPQGLYGYTF. The CDR3, as DNA: TGTGCCAGCAGTCCACAGGGGCTCTATGGCTACACCTTC.

CDR3 nucleotide sequence: TGTGCCAGCAGCATAAATCCGGGGGATGGAAACACCATATATTTT. This gives the protein CASSINPGDGNTIYF. The rearrangement links TRBV7-2 to TRBJ1-3, with D maybe TRBD1 (5 bases). The CDR3 runs to 15 residues. CDR1 is SGHTA and CDR2 is FQGNSA in the germline V gene. Trimming took off 5 bases at V and 3 bases at J, with 14 bases between the two ends. Full variable domain (rest looked up from reference TRBV7-2 and TRBJ1-3): GAGVSQSPSNKVTEKGKDVELRCDPISGHTALYWYRQSLGQGLEFLIYFQGNSAPDKSGLPSDRFSAERTGGSVSTLTIQRTQQEDSAVYLCASSINPGDGNTIYFGEGSWLTVV.

Remarks on this clone: Other DNA sequences in the sample encode the same CDR3. V usage is TRBV12-3 or TRBV12-4 and J usage is TRBJ1-2; TRBD1 is a possible D gene (6 bases). V shed 3 bases and J shed 6 bases, with 8 bases lying between them. There are 12 residues in the CDR3. The CDR3 sequence is CASSFGGDGYTF. CDR3 nucleotide sequence: TGTGCCAGCAGTTTTGGGGGCGATGGCTACACCTTC.

This clone has a single count. The genes are TRBV27 and TRBJ2-2; D remains ambiguous. Trimming stripped 1 base from V and 7 bases from J, with 7 bases between. CDR1 is MNHEY and CDR2 is SMNVEV in the germline V gene (reference sequence). The CDR3 contains 13 residues. The CDR3, as DNA: TGTGCCAGCAGTTTATACGGGTACGGGGAGCTGTTTTTT. Its translation is CASSLYGYGELFF.

The rearrangement links TRBV2 to TRBJ2-5; D unclear. V lost 4 bases, J lost 4 bases, and 10 bases lay in between. Germline CDR1 reads SNHLY; CDR2 reads FYNNEI. The CDR3 covers 13 residues. The CDR3, as DNA: TGTGCCAGCAGTGCCCTTGAAGCAGAGACCCAGTACTTC. Its protein product is CASSALEAETQYF.

This rearrangement joins TRBV19 to TRBJ2-1; TRBD2 agrees at 10 bases. The V gene end was trimmed by 1 base and the J gene end by 2 bases; junction bases not matched to a gene: 5. The CDR3 is 17 amino acids. Looked up from germline, CDR1 is LNHDA and CDR2 is SQIVND (reference sequence). The CDR3 spells CASSIGAGGNPYNEQFF. Here the CDR3 DNA reads TGTGCCAGTAGTATAGGAGCGGGAGGGAACCCCTACAATGAGCAGTTCTTC. The full variable domain, completed using reference TRBV19 and TRBJ2-1, is DGGITQSPKYLFRKEGQNVTLSCEQNLNHDAMYWYRQDPGQGLRLIYYSQIVNDFQKGDIAEGYSVSREKKESFPLTVTSAQKNPTAFYLCASSIGAGGNPYNEQFFGPGTRLTVL.

This rearrangement joins TRBV6-1 to TRBJ1-1, with 7 bases fitting TRBD1. CDR3 length: 13 amino acids. Losses at the gene ends were 2 bases for V and 10 bases for J; bases not matched to a gene: 7. The germline gives CDR1 MNHNS, CDR2 SASEGT. CDR3 nucleotide sequence: TGTGCCAGCAGTGAACGGGGGGGACAGAGAGCTTTCTTT. Protein sequence: CASSERGGQRAFF.

The chain uses TRBV2 and TRBJ1-1; D uncertain. The CDR3 has 14 residues. V lost 2 bases and J lost 0, with 7 bases in between. Germline V CDR1 and CDR2: SNHLY, FYNNEI. The CDR3 region is CASSEFTVNTEAFF. Written as DNA, the CDR3 is TGTGCCAGCAGTGAATTCACGGTGAACACTGAAGCTTTCTTT.

This sequence joins TRBV6-5 and TRBJ1-1; D gene ambiguous. V was cut by 6 bases and J by 1 base, with 9 bases left in between. The germline V gene has CDR1 MNHEY and CDR2 SVGAGI. This CDR3 has 13 amino acids. CDR3 protein: CASRSSGNTEAFF. The CDR3 DNA reads as TGTGCCAGCAGATCCTCGGGGAACACTGAAGCTTTCTTT.

The chain links TRBV7-3 to TRBJ2-2; perhaps TRBD1 as D (6 bases). Per germline, CDR1 SGHTA and CDR2 FQGTGA. The CDR3 totals 13 residues. V gave up 5 bases and J gave up 5 bases, with 9 bases separating them. CDR3: CASSQQGTGELFF. CDR3 DNA: TGTGCCAGCAGCCAACAGGGAACCGGGGAGCTGTTTTTT.

The genes are TRBV6-5 and TRBJ2-7; 7 bases are shared with TRBD1. Germline CDR1 reads MNHEY; CDR2 reads SVGAGI. Losses at the gene ends were 10 bases for V and 3 bases for J; bases not matched to a gene: 6. This CDR3 contains 12 residues. CDR3 loop: CATWDRLYEQYF. CDR3 bases: TGTGCCACCTGGGACAGACTCTACGAGCAGTACTTC.

The V and J genes are TRBV5-1 and TRBJ2-7, with 15 bases fitting TRBD2. The ends lost 4 bases at V and 0 bases at J; junction bases unmatched: 11. The CDR3 is made up of 19 amino acids. CDR1 SGHRS and CDR2 YFSETQ come from the germline V gene. CDR3 in amino acids: CASSPGLAGGRWGSYEQYF. The DNA of the CDR3 is TGCGCCAGCAGCCCGGGACTAGCGGGGGGCCGGTGGGGCTCCTACGAGCAGTACTTC.

The chain joins TRBV4-3 to TRBJ1-1; D remains unclear. Trimming pared 1 base from V and 1 base from J, leaving 10 bases between. CDR1 and CDR2 (germline): LGHNA, YSLEER. The CDR3 runs to 15 residues. CDR3 sequence: CASSQVYSQNTEAFF. For the CDR3, the DNA is TGCGCCAGCAGCCAAGTCTACAGCCAGAACACTGAAGCTTTCTTT.

The chain combines TRBV18 with TRBJ2-7, with 12 nucleotides matching TRBD1. The CDR3 loop spans 15 amino acids. Germline loops: CDR1 KGHSH, CDR2 LQKENI. V was pared by 4 bases and J by 4 bases, with 5 bases of the junction left unmatched. CDR3 sequence: CASSRPGQGAYEQYF. Here the CDR3 DNA reads TGTGCCAGCTCACGCCCGGGACAGGGGGCTTACGAGCAGTACTTC.

The rearrangement joins TRBV11-2 to TRBJ2-5; D remains ambiguous. The germline CDR1 and CDR2 sequences are SGHAT and FQNNGV. The CDR3 totals 15 residues. The V gene lost 5 bases and the J gene lost 4 bases, with 17 bases spanning the gap. The CDR3 reads CASSLAQAHLETQYF. The CDR3 DNA follows: TGTGCCAGCAGCCTGGCCCAGGCCCACCTAGAGACCCAGTACTTC.